This TCR beta chain was found in a study of tissue T cells after allogeneic stem cell transplantation (dated by TCRdb to between 2020 and 2023). General notes on the study: The study profiled TCR beta repertoires across many tissues from research autopsies of patients with and without GVHD, plus mouse models of GVHD. The human part of the study was a prospective observational study with no blinding and no randomization. What the research found in general, with its limitations: Few T cell clones were found to be shared across patients, but shared repertoire signatures across patients were revealed in a tissue-specific fashion by motif-based clustering. The study did not establish which tissue TCRs were alloreactive or antigen-specific, and some clones may have been host cells that persisted. Sampling depth was acknowledged as a limitation, and the patient cohort was both small and clinically heterogeneous. Within patients, how anatomically similar tissues were was a major factor shaping TCR repertoire composition, regardless of disease or transplant status. In both patients and mice, T cells from blood and spleen covered only a limited part of the TCR repertoire found in tissues.

This clone showed up just a few times. Its specific antigen is unknown. This is a mouse receptor, so gene names and germline sequences are those of the mouse. The CDR3 end falls 1 residue outside the read, so it is completed with the germline J gene. CDR1 and CDR2 (SGHSA, FRNQAP) derive from the germline V gene. V is cut by 2 bases and J by 3 bases, and the space between the germline ends is 9 bases. Including the terminal cysteine and phenylalanine, the CDR3 comprises 14 residues. Only the CDR3 bases that were read are kept: 39 of them, in frame from base 1. Library preparation used the immunoSEQ multiplex PCR assay. TCRbeta CDR3 sequencing was performed at survey depth by Adaptive Biotechnologies, and CDR3 sequences, V/J genes, productive frequency and template counts were reported. Amplification of TCR beta CDR3 regions started from genomic DNA instead of RNA. In the paper's pipeline: Pairwise repertoire overlap between tissues was quantified with Jensen-Shannon divergence, where 1 means complete divergence and 0 identical. Tissues were clustered by single-linkage agglomerative hierarchical clustering of pairwise JSD values, and the clustering results were displayed as dendrograms. All patient samples were analyzed with GLIPH2 using simulation_depth 1000, kmer_min_depth 3 and cdr3_length_cutoff 8, and only groups containing more than two unique CDR3s were kept. A standardized tissue-overlap score extrapolated Jaccard GLIPH-group overlap across patients to a standard repertoire size of 1000 clones. Associations of diversity with clinical or experimental variables used linear mixed-effect models with tissue fixed effects and individual random effects. Sourced from immuneACCESS, this table was stored by TCRdb with only in-frame sequences that have V and J called. A share of the clones is absent; for the studies checked, an unresolved V gene accounts for under half, and the remainder has no known explanation. From that table come the V and J calls and clone size; the DNA was used to work out D and trimming. In this sample the table shows more than 6,500 clones, 50% of which occur a single time. The top ten clones comprise around 10% of the sample.

The time point label for this specimen denotes: mouse harvest day 7 after allogeneic transplant. Mouse grafts combined 10^7 T-cell-depleted bone marrow cells with 10^6 splenic CD5+ T cells, given via tail vein injection. A major MHC-mismatch B6 (H2b) into BALB/c (H2d) model was used to model mouse GVHD, and tissues were profiled at day 7 or 14. On day 7 or 14 post-transplant, mouse tissues and retro-orbital blood were harvested with separate sterile tools for each animal, and livers were flushed beforehand. Before genomic DNA isolation with the DNeasy Blood & Tissue Kit, mouse tissues were minced with razor blades in buffered saline.

This sequence originates from a female BALB/c mouse given C57BL/6 T cells with graft-versus-host disease after an allogeneic hematopoietic cell transplant. The sequence links TRBV16 to TRBJ2-5; the D gene is possibly TRBD2, with 7 bases matching. Sequenced: lymph node tissue. Incomplete CDR3 DNA: TGTGCAAGCAGCTTAAGGGGGGCGCAAGACACCCAGTAC. Translated, it gives CASSLRGAQDTQY. The full CDR3 protein is CASSLRGAQDTQYF.